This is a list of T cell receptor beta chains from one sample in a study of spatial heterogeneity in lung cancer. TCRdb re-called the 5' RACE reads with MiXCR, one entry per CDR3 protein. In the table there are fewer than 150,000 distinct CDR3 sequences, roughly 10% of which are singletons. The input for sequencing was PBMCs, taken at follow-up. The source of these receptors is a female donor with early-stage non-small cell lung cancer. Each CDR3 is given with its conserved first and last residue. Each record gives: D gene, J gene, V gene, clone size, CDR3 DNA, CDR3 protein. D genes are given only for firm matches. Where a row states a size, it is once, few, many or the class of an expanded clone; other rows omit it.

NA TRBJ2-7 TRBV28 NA TGTGCCAGCAGTTTAAGGCCCCCCATACAGGGATCCCCCTACGAGCAGTACTTC CASSLRPPIQGSPYEQYF
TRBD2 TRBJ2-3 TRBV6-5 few TGTGCCAGCAGTTACTCAATCGGACTAGATAGCACAGATACGCAGTATTTT CASSYSIGLDSTDTQYF
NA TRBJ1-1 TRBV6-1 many TGTGCCAGCAGCAAGAACACAGGGAACACTGAAGCTTTCTTT CASSKNTGNTEAFF
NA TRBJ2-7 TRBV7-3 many TGTGCCAGCAGCTTAAGTAGATCCTACGAGCAGTACTTC CASSLSRSYEQYF
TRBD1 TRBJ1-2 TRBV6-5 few TGTGCCAGCAGCCCCGAGGGCGACAGGGTCCAAAATGGCTACACCTTC CASSPEGDRVQNGYTF
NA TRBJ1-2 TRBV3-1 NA TGTGCCAGCAGCCAAGATTGGCCGGATAACTATGGCTACACCTTC CASSQDWPDNYGYTF
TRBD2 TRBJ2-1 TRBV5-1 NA TGCGCCAGCAGCCCGCTAGCGGGAGGGTTCAATGAGCAGTTCTTC CASSPLAGGFNEQFF
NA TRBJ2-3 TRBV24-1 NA TGTGCCACCAGTGACCTCGTTTCGACTTCGCAGTATTTT CATSDLVSTSQYF
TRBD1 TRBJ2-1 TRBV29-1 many TGCAGCGTTGAGTCTAGACAGGGGTACGAGCAGTTCTTC CSVESRQGYEQFF
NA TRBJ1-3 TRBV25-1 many TGTGCCAGCAGTGGACAGATCGGAAACACCATATATTTT CASSGQIGNTIYF
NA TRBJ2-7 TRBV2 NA TGTGCCAGCAGTGAAGATACGACTAGAAGTCTTTACGAGCAGTACTTC CASSEDTTRSLYEQYF
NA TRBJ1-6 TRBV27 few TGTGCCAGCAGTTTATACGCCGACAGAAGGAACTCACCCCTCCACTTT CASSLYADRRNSPLHF
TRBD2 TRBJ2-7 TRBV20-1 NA TGCAGTGCTAAGATGCCGGGACTAGCGTCAGCCTACGAGCAGTACTTC CSAKMPGLASAYEQYF
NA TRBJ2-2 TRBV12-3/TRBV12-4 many TGTGCCAGCAGTTCTCCAAGTAGCGGGGAGCTGTTTTTT CASSSPSSGELFF
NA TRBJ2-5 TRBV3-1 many TGTGCCAGCAGCCAAGATAGGGCAAGAAGCCAGTACTTC CASSQDRARSQYF
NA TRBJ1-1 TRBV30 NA TGTGCCTGTCACAGGTGGAACACTGAAGCTTTCTTT CACHRWNTEAFF
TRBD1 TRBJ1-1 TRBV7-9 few TGTGCCAGCACGCGACCAGGGGGCTTTGGTATGAACACTGAAGCTTTCTTT CASTRPGGFGMNTEAFF
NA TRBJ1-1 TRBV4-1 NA TGCGCCAGCAGCCGAATTGTCACGGCTACCCCTGAAGCTTTCTTT CASSRIVTATPEAFF
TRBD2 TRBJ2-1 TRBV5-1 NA TGCGCCAGCAGCCCGATATTTGCGGGAGCTTACAATGAGCAGTTCTTC CASSPIFAGAYNEQFF
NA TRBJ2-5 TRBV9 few TGTGCCAGCAGCGTAGGAGGTCGAAGCCAAGAGACCCAGTACTTC CASSVGGRSQETQYF
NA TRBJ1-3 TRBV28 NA TGTGCCAGCAGCTCCTCTCCGGCCCACTCTGGAAACACCATATATTTT CASSSSPAHSGNTIYF
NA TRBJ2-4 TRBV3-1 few TGTGCCAGCAGCCAAGATCTCGTCATTCAGTACTTC CASSQDLVIQYF
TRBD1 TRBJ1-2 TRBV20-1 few TGCAGTGCTCACACAGGGGGCCGGTATGGCTACACCTTC CSAHTGGRYGYTF
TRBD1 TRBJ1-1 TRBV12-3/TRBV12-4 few TGTGCCAGCAGTTTGACAGGGTGGTCTGAAGCTTTCTTT CASSLTGWSEAFF
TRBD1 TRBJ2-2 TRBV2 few TGTGCCAGCAGTGAAAGGGACAGGGGGTCCACCGGGGAGCTGTTTTTT CASSERDRGSTGELFF
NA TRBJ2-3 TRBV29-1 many TGCAGCGTTGAACGATCTAGCACAGATACGCAGTATTTT CSVERSSTDTQYF